What follows is one T cell receptor beta chain and its context. Compared with germline, one end of the junction differs, possibly owing to a read error. This sample was included in a study of CD4 and CD8 cells across lung adenocarcinoma regions. The germline V gene encodes CDR1 MNHGY and CDR2 SAAAGT. The CDR3 extends over 14 amino acids. TCRdb analysed the PCR reads with MiXCR anew, one entry per CDR3 protein. The repertoire includes about 16,000 distinct CDR3 sequences, approximately 50% of them detected once, and over 25% sits in the top ten. The patients had localized lung adenocarcinoma, a non-small cell subtype.

The chain uses TRBV6-8 and TRBJ2-4; either TRBD1 or TRBD2 may fit D (5 bases each). This clonotype was obtained from a female donor with lung adenocarcinoma. The CD4 and CD8 labels of this study may be unreliable. Sequenced sample: CD8+ T cells from the center of a lung tumor. CDR3 loop: CGSSGLRAKDTQYF. CDR3 DNA sequence: TGTGGCAGCTCGGGGCTGAGAGCCAAAGACACGCAGTATTTC.